These 25 T cell receptor beta chains came from one sample sequenced in a study of tumor-infiltrating lymphocytes in primary liver carcinoma. The authors made TCR beta cDNA from around 500 ng total RNA with a constant-region primer. Modified slightly, ARM-PCR produced TCR beta libraries over three nested multiplex PCR rounds. TRBV1-TRBV30 forward primers and a C-beta reverse primer were used in the first two PCR rounds, which each ran for 9 to 10 cycles. TCRdb re-analysed the multiplex PCR reads in MiXCR, keeping a single row per CDR3 protein. The top ten clones hold roughly 6% of a sample with 300,000 to 350,000 distinct CDR3 sequences, less than 70% of them seen once. Germline DNA was extracted alongside blood RNA, which was obtained from unsorted whole blood. Material: peripheral blood. All receptors come from a man aged 35-49 years with primary liver carcinoma and hepatitis B virus infection.

Comment on this clonotype: A read error may produce the germline difference seen at one junction end. This CDR3 reads CACSIFSAGGRVEQFF. CDR3 nucleotide sequence: TGTGCCTGCAGCATATTTTCGGCGGGAGGGCGGGTTGAGCAGTTCTTC. This rearrangement joins TRBV11-2 to TRBJ2-1; 9 nucleotides line up with TRBD2. The CDR3 contains 16 residues. The germline CDR1 and CDR2 sequences are SGHAT and FQNNGV.

On this clonotype itself: A read error may produce the germline difference seen at one junction end. J is TRBJ2-5 and V is TRBV14; either TRBD1 or TRBD2 may fit D (6 bases each). The CDR3 loop spans 16 amino acids. Per germline, CDR1 SGHDN and CDR2 FVKESK. This chain's CDR3 is CAGSDNRSQGGETQYF. The CDR3 coding sequence is TGTGCCGGCAGCGACAACCGTTCACAGGGCGGGGAGACCCAATACTTC.

Regarding this clonotype: Possible read error: a much larger clone is one base away. The rearrangement links TRBV4-3 to TRBJ2-5; D unclear. The CDR3 has 13 amino acids. Germline-derived CDR1 and CDR2 are LGHNA and YSLEER. The CDR3 nucleotides read TGCACCAGCAGCCAAGAAGCTGGGGAGACCCAGTACTTC. It yields the protein CTSSQEAGETQYF.

This clonotype has just a few counts. The CDR3 protein is CASSYSTQFSGELFF. CDR3 in DNA: TGTGCCAGCAGTTACTCGACCCAGTTCTCCGGGGAGCTGTTTTTT. V gene TRBV6-6 combines with J gene TRBJ2-2; no definite D call. CDR1 is MNHNY, CDR2 SVGAGI, per germline (reference sequence). This CDR3 has 15 amino acids. V gave up 0 bases and J gave up 6 bases, with 11 bases separating them.

About this clonotype itself: The junction differs from germline at one of its ends, possibly a read error. The chain links TRBV4-1 to TRBJ2-3; D may be TRBD2 (5 bases). The CDR3 runs 17 residues. Germline V gene sequence: CDR1 MGHRA, CDR2 YSYEKL. CDR3 nucleotide sequence: TGCGCCAGCAGCCAAGGTGTTAGTGGGAGTTGGGCAGATATGCAGTGTTTT. Its protein is CASSQGVSGSWADMQCF.

This clonotype was recorded only once. Sequence at one end of the junction differs from germline and may be a read error. The chain employs TRBV11-2 and TRBJ1-6; 7 bases align to TRBD1. Looked up from germline, CDR1 is SGHAT and CDR2 is FQNNGV. The CDR3 covers 15 residues. CDR3 sequence reads: CAISLVGQLNSPLHF. DNA of the CDR3: TGTGCCATCAGCTTAGTGGGACAGTTGAATTCACCCCTCCACTTT.

This clonotype is a singleton in its sample. Germline and junction disagree at one end, which may indicate a read error. The rearrangement joins TRBV11-2 to TRBJ2-7, with D tentatively TRBD2 (6 bases). Germline-derived CDR1 and CDR2 are SGHAT and FQNNGV. This CDR3 has 16 residues. The CDR3 nucleotides read TGTGCCAGCAGCTTTAGCAGCGGGCCTCTGTCCTACGGGCAGTACTTC. Protein: CASSFSSGPLSYGQYF. Full variable domain (rest looked up from reference TRBV11-2 and TRBJ2-7): EAGVAQSPRYKIIEKRQSVAFWCNPISGHATLYWYQQILGQGPKLLIQFQNNGVVDDSQLPKDRFSAERLKGVDSTLKIQPAKLEDSAVYLCASSFSSGPLSYGQYFGPGTRLTVT.

The chain joins TRBV11-2 to TRBJ2-1, with 7 bases that match TRBD2. The CDR3 is made up of 16 amino acids. The germline V gene encodes CDR1 SGHAT and CDR2 FQNNGV. CDR3 sequence reads: CDSSLGPGLPYNEQFF. The CDR3 nucleotides read TGTGACAGTAGCTTAGGACCGGGACTACCGTACAATGAGCAGTTCTTC.

This chain joins TRBV30 and TRBJ1-4; D is possibly TRBD1 (5 bases). The germline gives CDR1 GTSNPN, CDR2 SVGIG (reference sequence). This CDR3 region has 14 residues. V was clipped by 3 bases and J by 0 bases, with 8 bases between them. In DNA, the CDR3 is TGTGCCTGGAGCCGACAGTCAACTAATGAAAAACTGTTTTTT. This codes for CAWSRQSTNEKLFF.

Note on this clonotype: This CDR3 is missing its conserved last phenylalanine or tryptophan, likely due to a read error. V and J are TRBV13 and TRBJ2-7, with D unresolved. V lost 5 bases, J lost 2 bases, and 13 bases lay in between. The CDR3 consists of 14 residues. Germline lookup yields CDR1 PRHDT and CDR2 FYEKMQ (reference sequence). Written as DNA, the CDR3 is TGTGCCAGCAGCATAAAATACCCCGCCTACGAGCAGTACCTC. Its translation is CASSIKYPAYEQYL.

This rearrangement joins TRBV28 to TRBJ2-7; D not certain. The germline gives CDR1 MDHEN, CDR2 SYDVKM. The CDR3 sequence is 16 residues long. V was pared by 3 bases and J by 3 bases, with 18 bases between. The CDR3 spells CASSFTLSHSDYEQYF. The CDR3 coding sequence is TGTGCCAGCAGTTTTACCCTCTCCCATTCCGACTACGAGCAGTACTTC.

The J gene is TRBJ2-7, the V gene TRBV28; 16 bases align to TRBD2. Unmatched junction bases numbered 8, after V lost 6 bases and J lost 3 bases. The germline CDR1 and CDR2 sequences are MDHEN and SYDVKM. This CDR3 has 17 amino acids. CDR3 in amino acids: CASRGLAGGPTYYEQYF. The CDR3 DNA follows: TGTGCCAGCAGGGGACTAGCGGGAGGGCCCACCTACTACGAGCAGTACTTC.

Only a few counts were recorded for this clonotype. The rearrangement joins TRBV5-6 to TRBJ2-7; 9 nucleotides match TRBD2. The CDR3 extends over 15 amino acids. Unmatched junction bases numbered 4, after V lost 1 base and J lost 2 bases. CDR1 SGHDT and CDR2 YYEEEE come from the germline V gene. The CDR3 DNA is TGTGCCAGCAGCTTGATGATAGCGGGAGCCTACGAGCAGTACTTC. Its protein product is CASSLMIAGAYEQYF. Variable domain in full (rest from reference TRBV5-6 and TRBJ2-7): DAGVTQSPTHLIKTRGQQVTLRCSPKSGHDTVSWYQQALGQGPQFIFQYYEEEERQRGNFPDRFSGHQFPNYSSELNVNALLLGDSALYLCASSLMIAGAYEQYFGPGTRLTVT.

Points on this clonotype: A junction end diverges from the germline sequence, so it may reflect a read error. V and J are TRBV11-2 and TRBJ2-6, with a tentative D call TRBD1 (5 bases). This CDR3 spans 16 amino acids. Germline V gene sequence: CDR1 SGHAT, CDR2 FQNNGV. CDR3 sequence (DNA): TGTGCTAGCAGCTTAGATCTCGGTGGTGGGGCCAACCTCCTGACTTTC. The encoded protein is CASSLDLGGGANLLTF.

The genes are TRBV6-1 and TRBJ2-7; D is perhaps TRBD1 (6 bases). The CDR3 is made up of 18 amino acids. V dropped 0 bases and J dropped 2 bases, with 20 bases sitting between them. Germline CDR1 is MNHNS and CDR2 is SASEGT. The DNA of the CDR3 is TGTGCCAGCAGTGAAGCGGACAGTAGGGGCCTTTTACCCTACGAGCAGTACTTC. It encodes CASSEADSRGLLPYEQYF.

This clonotype turned up a few times. The V gene is TRBV29-1, the J gene TRBJ1-1; D might be TRBD1 (5 bases). Trimming took 7 bases from V and 1 from J, leaving 16 bases between them. The CDR3 spans 14 residues. CDR1 is SQVTM and CDR2 is ANQGSEA in the germline V gene. The DNA for the CDR3 is TGCAGCGCCTCGGGATCCGGGGGGAACACTGAAGCTTTCTTT. Translation gives CSASGSGGNTEAFF.

A single count supports this clonotype. Here the CDR3 omits its conserved ending phenylalanine or tryptophan, so a read error is the likely source. The rearrangement joins TRBV10-3 to TRBJ2-5; D gene unclear. CDR1 ENHRY and CDR2 SYGVKD come from the germline V gene. CDR3 length: 15 amino acids. The CDR3 coding sequence is TGTGCCATCAGTGGTTCCACACTATACCAGGAGACCCAGTACCTC. Translation: CAISGSTLYQETQYL.

This clonotype was found many times. CDR3 coding DNA: TGTGCCATCAGTAGGCAGGGGGGTAGCACAGATACGCAGTATTTT. Encoded protein: CAISRQGGSTDTQYF. The chain links TRBV10-3 to TRBJ2-3; D may be TRBD1 (7 bases). Germline V CDR1 and CDR2: ENHRY, SYGVKD. With 5 bases removed from V and 0 bases from J, the gap between germline ends came to 12 bases. The CDR3 sequence is 15 residues long.

There are a few counts of this clonotype. V and J are TRBV14 and TRBJ1-2; possibly TRBD1 for D (5 bases). This CDR3 is built from 14 residues. Looked up from germline, CDR1 is SGHDN and CDR2 is FVKESK. V shed 3 bases and J shed 8 bases, with 16 bases lying between them. CDR3 nucleotide sequence: TGTGCCAGCAGCCAGGCCGGGGCTGCCTTAGGCTACACCTTC. Translation: CASSQAGAALGYTF.

In this sample, this clonotype turned up once. One end of the junction is discordant with germline, which a read error may explain. The chain couples TRBV5-1 to TRBJ2-1, with D perhaps TRBD2 (6 bases). Germline assignment: CDR1 SGHRS and CDR2 YFSETQ. This CDR3 region has 12 residues. CDR3 loop: CASRLEGNEQFF. The CDR3 nucleotides read TGCGCCAGCAGATTGGAGGGGAATGAGCAGTTCTTT.

With respect to this clonotype: A read error may be the cause here, since a much bigger clone is one base away. This chain joins TRBV6-1 and TRBJ2-1, with D possibly being TRBD2 (6 bases). The germline gives CDR1 MNHNS, CDR2 SASEGT. Trimming took off 4 bases at V and 9 bases at J, with 19 bases between the two ends. The CDR3 is made up of 15 amino acids. CDR3: CASSAGTGVGGEQFF. The CDR3, as DNA: TGTGCCAGCAGTGCTGGGACTGGCGTGGGAGGTGAGCAGTTCTTC.

The rearrangement uses TRBV6-1 and TRBJ1-1; TRBD1 is a possible D gene (6 bases). CDR1 and CDR2 (germline): MNHNS, SASEGT. The CDR3 consists of 14 residues. Trimming left V 10 bases short and J 4 bases short, with 19 bases between. The CDR3 sequence: CATQLAGDTTEAFF. Here the CDR3 DNA reads TGTGCCACTCAACTTGCAGGGGATACCACTGAAGCTTTCTTT.

The V and J genes are TRBV7-9 and TRBJ2-1; 10 nucleotides align to TRBD2. Germline V lookup: CDR1 SEHNR, CDR2 FQNEAQ (reference sequence). V gave up 0 bases and J gave up 5 bases; unmatched junction bases: 4. The length of the CDR3 is 16 residues. In nucleotides, the CDR3 is TGTGCCAGCAGCTTAGCCGCGGGACTAGCGAACAATGAGCAGTTCTTC. Amino acid sequence: CASSLAAGLANNEQFF.

In the case of this clonotype: A read error is possible here, since a much larger clone lies one base away. The rearrangement uses TRBV6-5 and TRBJ1-2; D is uncertain. This CDR3 has 13 residues. CDR1 and CDR2 from the germline V gene are MNHEY and SVGAGI. The DNA of the CDR3 is TGTACCAGCAGTTCCGAGAGGGCGCAAGGCTACACCTTC. As protein: CTSSSERAQGYTF.

This clonotype was seen ten or more times. This chain connects TRBV29-1 to TRBJ2-7, with 10 bases that match TRBD1. Per the germline V gene, CDR1 is SQVTM and CDR2 is ANQGSEA. Losses at the gene ends were 7 bases for V and 4 bases for J; bases not matched to a gene: 13. This CDR3 has 15 residues. The CDR3 spells CSALLPGQGIYEQYF. The DNA of the CDR3 is TGCAGCGCACTCCTACCGGGACAGGGGATATACGAGCAGTACTTC.